This TCR beta chain came from a study of blood T cell repertoires in COVID-19 (dated by TCRdb to the early 2020s). General notes on the study: Collaborator samples came from the United States, Italy and Spain and covered acute and convalescent phases of COVID-19. The material from the prospective study consisted of cDNA or gDNA derived from T cells, B-cell-depleted T cells, or PBMCs. The sample metadata nearly always contained a de-identified subject ID, COVID-19 status, age in years and sex. The samples were drawn from the first 160 participants of the ongoing ImmuneRACE study and from over 950 subjects provided by 6 global collaborators. The repertoires were made available in a free public database intended to serve as a resource for research on the immune response to SARS-CoV-2. Subjects who had been exposed to COVID-19, were actively infected with it, or had recovered from it provided the deeply sampled blood TCRbeta repertoires that made up the dataset. Where available, HLA class I and class II types were obtained from metadata supplied by the sample provider rather than from assay-based typing.

TCRbeta CDR3 regions were amplified from genomic DNA using the immunoSEQ Assay, a bias-controlled multiplex PCR. Turning to the authors' computational methods: The number of nucleated cells in each sample was estimated by amplification of reference gene primers within the assay. To quantify the absolute abundance of each unique TCRbeta CDR3 rearrangement, sequence reads were collapsed and filtered. Productive Simpson clonality was computed per sample as the square root of Simpson's diversity index over productive rearrangements. TCRdb retrieved this table from immuneACCESS and kept in-frame rearrangements only. Not all clones are present; in checked studies, unresolved V genes account for under half, and no reason is known for the remainder. For V, J and clone size, that table is used; D and trimming come from the DNA. The sample has around 160,000 clones on record, 88% of them singletons. The top ten constitute under 3% of the sample.

The germline V gene encodes CDR1 MNHNY and CDR2 SVGAGI (reference sequence). V trim: 6 bases; J trim: 5 bases; unmatched bases: 11. The CDR3 spans 15 residues, from the cysteine through the phenylalanine. The sequence is cut down to CDR3 DNA, 45 bases in frame from base 1. As regards this clone: No antigen is known for it. Base qualities are not recorded, but no much larger clone differs from it by a single base.

Collaborating institutions collected whole blood in K2EDTA tubes following their own protocols. Collaborator samples were shipped for TCRbeta analysis as frozen whole blood, isolated PBMCs, or DNA extracted from either sample type. Points the paper makes about the study in general: The quantity of clinical and demographic metadata differed by source and by participant and was supplied without curation.

The TCR comes from a human donor in a cohort sampled during active COVID-19. Material for sequencing was peripheral blood. The chain was built from TRBV6-6 and TRBJ2-5, with 8 central nucleotides matching TRBD2. The CDR3 sequence is CASSRGLARIETQYF. At the DNA level, the sequence is TGTGCCAGCAGCCGAGGACTAGCCAGGATCGAGACCCAGTACTTC.